One and the same sample provided the 5 T cell receptor beta chains below, sequenced in a study of blood T cell repertoires in COVID-19. Assay used: immunoSEQ multiplex PCR; TCRdb lists only in-frame clones, some missing. The table records more than 13,000 clones, 65% to 85% of them present only once. Material for sequencing was peripheral blood. The source is a human donor in a cohort sampled during active COVID-19.

This chain joins TRBV6-5 and TRBJ2-3, with 13 bases matching TRBD2. V lost 8 bases and J lost 4; bases outside the gene matches: 3. The CDR3 is 14 amino acids. Germline CDR1 MNHEY, CDR2 SVGAGI. The CDR3 DNA sequence: TGTGCCAGCGATGGACTAGCGGGAGCAGATACGCAGTATTTT. The encoded protein is CASDGLAGADTQYF.

In its sample, this clone ranks as large. The J gene is TRBJ2-7, the V gene TRBV7-8, with 10 bases identical to TRBD2. V lost 5 bases to trimming and J lost 4 bases; unmatched junction nucleotides: 8. CDR1 and CDR2 (germline): SGHVS, FQNEAQ. CDR3 length: 15 amino acids. CDR3 sequence: CASSPRTSGMYEQYF. In nucleotides, the CDR3 is TGTGCCAGCAGCCCCCGTACTAGCGGGATGTACGAGCAGTACTTC.

V gene TRBV5-1 combines with J gene TRBJ1-2; no clear D gene. CDR3 length: 14 residues. V was pared by 0 bases and J by 0 bases, with 6 bases between. Looked up from germline, CDR1 is SGHRS and CDR2 is YFSETQ. The CDR3 DNA reads as TGCGCCAGCAGCTTGGTGGCAGCTAACTATGGCTACACCTTC. The encoded protein is CASSLVAANYGYTF.

This sequence joins TRBV6-5 and TRBJ1-6; a possible D gene is TRBD1 (5 bases). The CDR3 runs 14 residues. The V gene lost 4 bases and the J gene lost 12 bases, with 16 bases spanning the gap. Germline CDR1 is MNHEY and CDR2 is SVGAGI. The CDR3 sequence is CASSSQGFLRPLHF. The CDR3 nucleotides read TGTGCCAGCAGTTCGCAGGGTTTTTTAAGACCCCTCCACTTT.

This chain connects TRBV6-5 to TRBJ1-5; tentative D call: TRBD1 (6 bases). Germline V gene lookup returns CDR1 MNHEY and CDR2 SVGAGI. The CDR3 has 13 residues. Deletions cut 9 bases from V and 7 bases from J, with 16 bases between. CDR3 in amino acids: CASQQGSRQPQHF. The CDR3 region has the DNA TGTGCCAGTCAACAGGGCTCGAGGCAGCCCCAGCATTTT.